The entry below gives a single T cell receptor (beta chain) sequence along with its context. Its antigen is unidentified. The CDR3 is 18 amino acids. Trimming at V came to 1 base and at J to 0 bases, leaving 1 base not matched to a gene. The germline CDR1 and CDR2 sequences are SEHNR and FQNEAQ (reference sequence). The record originates from a study of cytomegalovirus exposure and HLA in healthy donors. Findings and limits, study-wide: Cytomegalovirus status was reportedly diagnosed by the classifier with high sensitivity and specificity.

The PCR employed 60 Vbeta primers together with 13 Jbeta primers. The protocol was immunoSEQ multiplex PCR, while the TCRdb copy is restricted to in-frame clones and leaves out a portion. The table lists just over 150,000 clones, with 1.3% in the top ten. When sampled, the donors appeared nominally healthy, though they likely had unrecorded immune exposures. Material: PBMCs. The sequence was obtained from a woman between 55 and 75 years old in good health and CMV-seronegative. This rearrangement joins TRBV7-9 to TRBJ2-6; TRBD1 aligns across 12 bases. As DNA, the CDR3 is TGTGCCAGCAGCTTAGGGGGACAGGGGGCCTCTGGGGCCAACGTCCTGACTTTC. This translates into CASSLGGQGASGANVLTF.